This T cell receptor (beta chain) was retrieved from a study of OX40 agonist ivuxolimab in advanced cancers. Whole-study context: Those enrolled were about 80% male, with a mean age of roughly 62 years and ages from about 20 to 90.

Drawing of blood for sampling happened at baseline, at cycle 4 day 1, and at cycle 7 day 1. Data came from immunoSEQ multiplex PCR; TCRdb stores just in-frame clones and leaves some out. Among about 64,000 clones listed, about 81% were seen once. This clone has just one count. What it recognizes is unknown. Trimming removed 4 bases from V and 3 bases from J, with 13 bases in between. CDR3 length: 15 amino acids. CDR1 SNHLY and CDR2 FYNNEI come from the germline V gene. Broader study findings: Also showing low normalized T-cell clonal expansion were some of the nonresponders.

The sample consisted of CD4+ or CD8+ T cells sorted from blood, taken in a trial of the OX40 agonist ivuxolimab. The gene calls are TRBV2 and TRBJ1-5; D is possibly TRBD1 (5 bases). The source of this sequence is an adult with an advanced solid tumor such as melanoma, head and neck, liver or kidney cancer. CDR3 in DNA: TGTGCCAGCAGTGTCCCCGGGACTCTCAATCAGCCCCAGCATTTT. This codes for CASSVPGTLNQPQHF. The variable domain in full, completed from reference TRBV2 and TRBJ1-5, reads EPEVTQTPSHQVTQMGQEVILRCVPISNHLYFYWYRQILGQKVEFLVSFYNNEISEKSEIFDDQFSVERPDGSNFTLKIRSTKLEDSAMYFCASSVPGTLNQPQHFGDGTRLSIL.